This T cell receptor beta chain is from a study of cytomegalovirus exposure and HLA in healthy donors. Study-level information: Earlier results showed 90 million to 130 million unique TCR beta sequences derived from around 170 million T cells.

Primers included in the PCR were 60 Vbeta and 13 Jbeta primers. TCRdb's table, derived via immunoSEQ multiplex PCR, lists solely in-frame clones and lacks some. The sample contains some 100,000 clones, 74% of which appear only once. About this clone itself: The antigen is not known.

Study results and caveats: TCR beta V- and J-gene trimming was later associated with a missense DCLRE1C variant.

V lost 7 bases, J lost 11 bases, and 17 bases lay in between. CDR1 and CDR2 from the germline V gene are MDHEN and SYDVKM. The CDR3 covers 12 residues. The sample consisted of PBMCs. This chain connects TRBV28 to TRBJ1-1; D is possibly TRBD1 (6 bases). The TCR was taken from a human donor in good health. CDR3 DNA: TGTGCCAGCATGACACAGGGCCCTCGGGCTTTCTTT. Translated, it gives CASMTQGPRAFF.